A single sample gave rise to the 23 T cell receptor beta chains below, sequenced in a study of shared clonotypes between healthy human individuals. Here immunoSEQ multiplex PCR was the method, and the copy in TCRdb shows in-frame clones only, minus some. The table lists roughly 700,000 clones, under 80% of them singletons, with about 1.7% in the top ten. Specimen: memory CD4+ T cells sorted from blood. Subset in this sample: CD45RA-negative fraction. The receptors were gathered from a woman in her 30s in good health.

This chain joins TRBV7-9 and TRBJ2-2; maybe TRBD2 (6 bases). Trimming left V 5 bases short and J 5 bases short, with 15 bases between. Germline V gives CDR1 SEHNR, CDR2 FQNEAQ (reference sequence). This CDR3 has 15 amino acids. CDR3 residues: CASSPGPGVTGELFF. CDR3 bases: TGTGCCAGCAGCCCAGGACCGGGAGTAACCGGGGAGCTGTTTTTT.

The chain carries TRBV14 and TRBJ1-2, with 8 bases aligning to TRBD1. Looked up from germline, CDR1 is SGHDN and CDR2 is FVKESK. The CDR3 extends over 15 amino acids. Losses at the gene ends were 2 bases for V and 7 bases for J; bases not matched to a gene: 9. The CDR3 is CASSQLAGGGPGYTF. The CDR3 bases are TGTGCCAGCAGCCAATTAGCAGGGGGCGGACCTGGCTACACCTTC.

This clone has a handful of counts. J is TRBJ2-5 and V is TRBV2, with D possibly being TRBD2 (6 bases). Germline CDR1 is SNHLY and CDR2 is FYNNEI. With 7 bases removed from V and 4 bases from J, the gap between germline ends came to 13 bases. This CDR3 has 13 amino acids. CDR3 amino acids: CASMVGGGETQYF. CDR3 in DNA: TGTGCCAGCATGGTGGGAGGAGGAGAGACCCAGTACTTC.

This clone occurred a few times. The chain employs TRBV7-2 and TRBJ2-3; D ambiguous. This CDR3 has 14 residues. Germline V gene data show CDR1 as SGHTA and CDR2 as FQGNSA. Trimming stripped 1 base from V and 4 bases from J, with 9 bases between. The CDR3 reads CASSLGQGSDTQYF. The CDR3 region has the DNA TGTGCCAGCAGCTTAGGGCAAGGCTCAGATACGCAGTATTTT. Supplemented by reference TRBV7-2 and TRBJ2-3, the full variable domain reads GAGVSQSPSNKVTEKGKDVELRCDPISGHTALYWYRQSLGQGLEFLIYFQGNSAPDKSGLPSDRFSAERTGGSVSTLTIQRTQQEDSAVYLCASSLGQGSDTQYFGPGTRLTVL.

The chain links TRBV9 to TRBJ2-1; 8 bases fit TRBD1. Looked up from germline, CDR1 is SGDLS and CDR2 is YYNGEE. There are 13 residues in the CDR3. V trimming: 3 bases; J trimming: 6 bases; junction bases outside the gene matches: 2. CDR3 in DNA: TGTGCCAGCAGCGAGACAGGGGTCAATGAGCAGTTCTTC. It encodes CASSETGVNEQFF.

This clone showed up just a few times. The chain couples TRBV2 to TRBJ1-5; D is uncertain. V gave up 8 bases and J gave up 0 bases, with 14 bases separating them. The CDR3 has 15 residues. In germline, CDR1 is SNHLY, CDR2 FYNNEI. The CDR3 here is CASSPNSYSNQPQHF. In DNA, the CDR3 is TGTGCCAGCTCACCCAACTCCTATAGCAATCAGCCCCAGCATTTT.

The chain recombines TRBV4-1 with TRBJ2-3, with 7 positions matching TRBD2. Unmatched junction bases numbered 7, after V lost 5 bases and J lost 5 bases. Looked up from germline, CDR1 is MGHRA and CDR2 is YSYEKL. The CDR3 consists of 14 residues. Here the CDR3 reads CASSTQGGVDTQYF. As DNA, the CDR3 is TGCGCCAGCAGCACCCAGGGAGGGGTAGATACGCAGTATTTT.

The chain joins TRBV27 to TRBJ1-1; maybe TRBD1 (5 bases). The CDR3 has 13 amino acids. In germline, CDR1 is MNHEY, CDR2 SMNVEV (reference sequence). V dropped 6 bases and J dropped 5 bases, with 13 bases sitting between them. CDR3 sequence: CASRRGGWTEAFF. The CDR3 coding sequence is TGTGCCAGCAGGAGGGGTGGGTGGACTGAAGCTTTCTTT.

This CDR3 reads CASRGDRTSNQPQHF. The CDR3 region has the DNA TGTGCCAGCAGGGGGGACCGAACTAGCAATCAGCCCCAGCATTTT. This chain links TRBV2 with TRBJ1-5, with TRBD1 as a possible D gene (5 bases). The V gene's germline CDR1 is SNHLY and CDR2 FYNNEI. This CDR3 region has 15 residues. Trimming removed 6 bases from V and 0 bases from J, with 12 bases in between.

This clone was observed a few times. This chain connects TRBV18 to TRBJ1-1; 8 bases are shared with TRBD1. The CDR3 runs 16 residues. V lost 3 bases to trimming and J lost 4 bases; unmatched junction nucleotides: 10. The germline V gene encodes CDR1 KGHSH and CDR2 LQKENI. CDR3 bases: TGTGCCAGCTCACCGGGTGGACAGGGTGGTGGCACTGAAGCTTTCTTT. It yields the protein CASSPGGQGGGTEAFF.

This clone has only a few counts. V is TRBV28 and J is TRBJ1-1, with D unclear. Trimming removed 4 bases from V and 7 bases from J, with 16 bases in between. CDR1 and CDR2 (germline): MDHEN, SYDVKM. This CDR3 is 14 amino acids long. CDR3 sequence: CASSSASLYLEAFF. The CDR3 DNA reads TGTGCCAGCAGTTCCGCCTCATTATATCTTGAAGCTTTCTTT.

V is TRBV6-1 and J is TRBJ1-2; TRBD1 matches at 7 bases. The ends lost 6 bases at V and 14 bases at J; junction bases unmatched: 18. From germline, CDR1 is MNHNS and CDR2 SASEGT. The CDR3 totals 14 residues. The CDR3 DNA reads TGTGCCAGCAGGCGCGTCATACAGGGGACACTTAAGACCTTC. It yields the protein CASRRVIQGTLKTF.

V is TRBV25-1 and J is TRBJ2-7; unclear D gene. V lost 8 bases and J 5 bases, leaving 19 bases between the germline ends. The V gene's germline CDR1 is MGHDK and CDR2 SYGVNS. This CDR3 comprises 14 residues. The CDR3 region is CASLSAGPSNEQYF. The CDR3 region has the DNA TGTGCCAGCCTAAGCGCAGGTCCGAGTAACGAGCAGTACTTC.

The table lists this clone with a count of one. The chain joins TRBV4-2 to TRBJ2-7, with TRBD1 as a possible D gene (5 bases). V lost 2 bases, J lost 6 bases, and 11 bases lay in between. CDR1 LGHNA and CDR2 YNFKEQ come from the germline V gene. The CDR3 contains 13 residues. The CDR3 nucleotides are TGTGCCAGCAGCCAAATACAGGCTTCCGAGCAGTACTTC. Amino acids: CASSQIQASEQYF.

The V and J genes are TRBV27 and TRBJ2-2; unclear D gene. Germline CDR1 is MNHEY and CDR2 is SMNVEV (reference sequence). This CDR3 has 14 amino acids. Trimming cost V 3 bases and J 1 base, with 6 bases left between them. The CDR3 DNA reads TGTGCCAGCAGTTTGTTTGGGAACACCGGGGAGCTGTTTTTT. It codes for CASSLFGNTGELFF.

Only one count was recorded for this clone. This chain joins TRBV11-2 and TRBJ1-5; 7 bases agree with TRBD1. Germline trimming cut 5 bases from V and 3 bases from J; bases unmatched to any gene: 7. The germline V gene has CDR1 SGHAT and CDR2 FQNNGV. The CDR3 is 15 amino acids. Written as DNA, the CDR3 is TGTGCCAGCAGCCTGGGACAGTCTTACAATCAGCCCCAGCATTTT. Protein: CASSLGQSYNQPQHF. The entire variable domain, with the rest obtained from reference TRBV11-2 and TRBJ1-5, is as follows: EAGVAQSPRYKIIEKRQSVAFWCNPISGHATLYWYQQILGQGPKLLIQFQNNGVVDDSQLPKDRFSAERLKGVDSTLKIQPAKLEDSAVYLCASSLGQSYNQPQHFGDGTRLSIL.

The chain links TRBV14 to TRBJ2-7; TRBD2 aligns across 8 bases. J was trimmed by 3 bases and V by 2 bases; bases with no gene match: 6. The length of the CDR3 is 15 residues. The germline V gene has CDR1 SGHDN and CDR2 FVKESK. The CDR3 DNA reads as TGTGCCAGCAGCCAACCGGGGACTAGTTTCTACGAGCAGTACTTC. This codes for CASSQPGTSFYEQYF. Filled out from reference TRBV14 and TRBJ2-7, the complete variable domain reads EAGVTQFPSHSVIEKGQTVTLRCDPISGHDNLYWYRRVMGKEIKFLLHFVKESKQDESGMPNNRFLAERTGGTYSTLKVQPAELEDSGVYFCASSQPGTSFYEQYFGPGTRLTVT.

The chain recombines TRBV19 with TRBJ2-7; D might be TRBD2 (7 bases). This CDR3 has 15 residues. Germline-derived CDR1 and CDR2 are LNHDA and SQIVND (reference sequence). V was trimmed by 6 bases and J by 2 bases, leaving 17 bases between them. Here the CDR3 DNA reads TGTGCCAGTAGAGATAGGGGGGGAGAGACCTACGAGCAGTACTTC. It encodes CASRDRGGETYEQYF. The whole variable domain, filled in from reference TRBV19 and TRBJ2-7, reads DGGITQSPKYLFRKEGQNVTLSCEQNLNHDAMYWYRQDPGQGLRLIYYSQIVNDFQKGDIAEGYSVSREKKESFPLTVTSAQKNPTAFYLCASRDRGGETYEQYFGPGTRLTVT.

This clone has a count of ten or more. The chain joins TRBV7-2 to TRBJ2-7, with D perhaps TRBD1 (6 bases). Trimming stripped 7 bases from V and 2 bases from J, with 12 bases between. Germline V gene sequence: CDR1 SGHTA, CDR2 FQGNSA. The CDR3 is 13 residues long. CDR3 residues: CASTYRQAYEQYF. CDR3 bases: TGTGCCAGCACGTATCGACAGGCCTACGAGCAGTACTTC.

This rearrangement joins TRBV4-2 to TRBJ2-4, with no clear D. With 0 bases removed from V and 0 bases from J, the gap between germline ends came to 6 bases. The CDR3 has 15 amino acids. The germline V gene encodes CDR1 LGHNA and CDR2 YNFKEQ. The CDR3 DNA is TGTGCCAGCAGCCAAGAATCAGTAGCCAAAAACATTCAGTACTTC. Translation: CASSQESVAKNIQYF.

The chain joins TRBV7-7 to TRBJ2-5, with 9 bases aligning to TRBD1. With the DNA end fitting TRBJ2-7 better, the J assignment may be wrong. This CDR3 has 13 residues. The germline V gene has CDR1 SSHAT and CDR2 FNYEAQ (reference sequence). The CDR3 region is CASSRGQGYEQYF. The CDR3 DNA follows: TGTGCCAGCAGCCGGGGACAGGGCTACGAGCAGTACTTC.

This chain links TRBV5-1 with TRBJ1-1; D call uncertain. The CDR3 length is 14 residues. Trimming left V 0 bases short and J 4 bases short, with 10 bases between. Per the germline V gene, CDR1 is SGHRS and CDR2 is YFSETQ. The chain's CDR3 is CASSLGAEPTEAFF. As DNA, the CDR3 is TGCGCCAGCAGCTTGGGGGCGGAACCCACTGAAGCTTTCTTT.

The V gene is TRBV7-2, the J gene TRBJ1-2, with D perhaps TRBD1 (5 bases). Germline V gene sequence: CDR1 SGHTA, CDR2 FQGNSA. CDR3 length: 12 amino acids. With 5 bases removed from V and 7 bases from J, the gap between germline ends came to 11 bases. The CDR3 here is CASSPNGGGYTF. The CDR3 DNA sequence: TGTGCCAGCAGCCCAAATGGGGGTGGCTACACCTTC.